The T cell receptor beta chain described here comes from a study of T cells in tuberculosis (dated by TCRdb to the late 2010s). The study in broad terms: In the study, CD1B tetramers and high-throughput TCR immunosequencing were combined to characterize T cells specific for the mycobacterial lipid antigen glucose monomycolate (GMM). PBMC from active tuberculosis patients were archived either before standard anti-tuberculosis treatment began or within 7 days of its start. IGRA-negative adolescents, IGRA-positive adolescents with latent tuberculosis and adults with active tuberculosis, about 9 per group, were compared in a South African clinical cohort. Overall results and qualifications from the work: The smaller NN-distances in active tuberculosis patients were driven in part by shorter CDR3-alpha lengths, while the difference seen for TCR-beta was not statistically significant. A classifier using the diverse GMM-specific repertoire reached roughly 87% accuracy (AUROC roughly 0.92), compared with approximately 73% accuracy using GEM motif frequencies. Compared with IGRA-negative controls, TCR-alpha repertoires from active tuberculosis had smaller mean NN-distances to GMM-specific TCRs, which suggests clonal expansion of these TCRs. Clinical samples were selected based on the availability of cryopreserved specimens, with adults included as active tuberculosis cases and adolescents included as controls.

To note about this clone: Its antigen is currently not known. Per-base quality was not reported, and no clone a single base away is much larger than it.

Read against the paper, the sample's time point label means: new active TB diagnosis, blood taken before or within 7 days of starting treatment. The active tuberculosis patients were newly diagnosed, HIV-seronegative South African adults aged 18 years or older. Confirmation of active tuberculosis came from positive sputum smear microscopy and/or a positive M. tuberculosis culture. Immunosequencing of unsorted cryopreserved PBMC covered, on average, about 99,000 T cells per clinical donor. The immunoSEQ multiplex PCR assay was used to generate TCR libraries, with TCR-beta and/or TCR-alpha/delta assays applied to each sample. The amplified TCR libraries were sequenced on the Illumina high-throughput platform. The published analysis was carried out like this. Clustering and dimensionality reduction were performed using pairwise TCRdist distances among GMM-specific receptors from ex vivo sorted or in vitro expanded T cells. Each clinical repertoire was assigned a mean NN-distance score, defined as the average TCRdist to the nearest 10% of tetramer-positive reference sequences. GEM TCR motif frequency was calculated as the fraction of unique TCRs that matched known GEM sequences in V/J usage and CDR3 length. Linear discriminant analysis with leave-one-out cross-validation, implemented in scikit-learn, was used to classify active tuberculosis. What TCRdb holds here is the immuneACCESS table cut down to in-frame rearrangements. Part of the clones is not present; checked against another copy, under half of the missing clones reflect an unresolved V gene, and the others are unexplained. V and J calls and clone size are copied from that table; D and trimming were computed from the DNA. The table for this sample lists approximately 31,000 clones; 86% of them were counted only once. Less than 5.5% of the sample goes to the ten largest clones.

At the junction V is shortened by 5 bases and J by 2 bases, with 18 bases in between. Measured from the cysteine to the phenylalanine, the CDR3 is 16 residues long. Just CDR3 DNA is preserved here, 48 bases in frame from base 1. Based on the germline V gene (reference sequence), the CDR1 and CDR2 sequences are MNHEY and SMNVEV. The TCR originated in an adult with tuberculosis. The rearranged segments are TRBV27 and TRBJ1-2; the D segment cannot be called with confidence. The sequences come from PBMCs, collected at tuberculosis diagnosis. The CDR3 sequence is CASSMTIGQTNYGYTF. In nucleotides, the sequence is TGTGCCAGCAGTATGACGATTGGGCAGACAAACTATGGCTACACCTTC.